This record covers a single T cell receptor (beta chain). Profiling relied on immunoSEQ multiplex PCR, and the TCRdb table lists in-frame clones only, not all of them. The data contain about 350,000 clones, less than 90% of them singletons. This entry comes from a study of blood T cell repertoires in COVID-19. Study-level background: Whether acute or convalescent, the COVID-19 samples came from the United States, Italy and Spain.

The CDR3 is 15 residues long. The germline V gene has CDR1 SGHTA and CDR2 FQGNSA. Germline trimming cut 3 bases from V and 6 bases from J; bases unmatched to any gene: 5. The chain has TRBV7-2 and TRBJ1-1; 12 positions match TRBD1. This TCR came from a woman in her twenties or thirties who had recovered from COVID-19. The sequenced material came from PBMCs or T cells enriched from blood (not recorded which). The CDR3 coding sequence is TGTGCCAGCAGCTTGGGGACAGGGGGCTGGGCTGAAGCTTTCTTT. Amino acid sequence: CASSLGTGGWAEAFF.